Below, 16 T cell receptor beta chains from the same sample are listed, as sequenced in a study of cytomegalovirus exposure and HLA in healthy donors. PCR primers comprised 60 Vbeta and 13 Jbeta primers. Libraries were prepared by immunoSEQ multiplex PCR; TCRdb keeps only in-frame clonotypes and omits some of them. The sample holds 100,000 to 150,000 clones, about 80% seen once. Sequencing was done on a sample of PBMCs. The receptors come from a woman in her thirties or forties in good health and CMV-seropositive.

The V call is TRBV7-9, the J call TRBJ2-1; 14 nucleotides align to TRBD2. The CDR3 contains 13 residues. Germline V gives CDR1 SEHNR, CDR2 FQNEAQ (reference sequence). V trimming: 8 bases; J trimming: 10 bases; junction bases outside the gene matches: 4. The CDR3 is CASGTSGSKEQFF. The CDR3 region has the DNA TGTGCCAGCGGGACTAGCGGGAGTAAGGAGCAGTTCTTC.

The J gene is TRBJ1-6, the V gene TRBV14, with TRBD1 identical over 9 bases. Germline V gene lookup returns CDR1 SGHDN and CDR2 FVKESK. The CDR3 totals 16 residues. Trimming cost V 1 base and J 6 bases; bases outside gene matches: 4. The CDR3: CASSQVGTGSNSPLHF. The CDR3 DNA follows: TGTGCCAGCAGCCAAGTCGGGACAGGGAGTAATTCACCCCTCCACTTT. The full variable domain, completed using reference TRBV14 and TRBJ1-6, is EAGVTQFPSHSVIEKGQTVTLRCDPISGHDNLYWYRRVMGKEIKFLLHFVKESKQDESGMPNNRFLAERTGGTYSTLKVQPAELEDSGVYFCASSQVGTGSNSPLHFGNGTRLTVT.

The genes are TRBV5-6 and TRBJ2-5; D may be TRBD1 (6 bases). V lost 0 bases to trimming and J lost 3 bases, with 9 bases between them. Germline assignment: CDR1 SGHDT and CDR2 YYEEEE. This CDR3 contains 14 residues. The CDR3 bases are TGTGCCAGCAGCTTGGGGGCAGGGGAAGAGACCCAGTACTTC. Amino acids: CASSLGAGEETQYF.

The V and J genes are TRBV7-9 and TRBJ2-1; D is unresolved. V was clipped by 3 bases and J by 0 bases, with 9 bases between them. There are 15 residues in the CDR3. Germline values: CDR1 SEHNR, CDR2 FQNEAQ (reference sequence). CDR3 in DNA: TGTGCCAGCAGCTTCGTGCCGAGCTCCTACAATGAGCAGTTCTTC. Its protein is CASSFVPSSYNEQFF.

J is TRBJ2-3 and V is TRBV27; D may be TRBD2 (5 bases). V was clipped by 6 bases and J by 5 bases, with 18 bases between them. Germline V gene data show CDR1 as MNHEY and CDR2 as SMNVEV (reference sequence). The CDR3 has 15 residues. CDR3 DNA: TGTGCCAGCAGCTATCGTGGGCCTCGGGAAGATACGCAGTATTTT. Amino acid sequence: CASSYRGPREDTQYF.

The genes are TRBV28 and TRBJ2-1, with TRBD2 matching over 9 bases. This CDR3 has 16 amino acids. Trimming at V came to 2 bases and at J to 4 bases, leaving 6 bases not matched to a gene. The V gene's germline CDR1 is MDHEN and CDR2 SYDVKM. The CDR3 nucleotides are TGTGCCAGCAGTTTACCTAGCGGGACAGATTACAATGAGCAGTTCTTC. Translation: CASSLPSGTDYNEQFF.

This clone was recorded once. The rearrangement uses TRBV4-3 and TRBJ2-1; 12 bases are a match to TRBD2. Unmatched junction bases numbered 4, after V lost 0 bases and J lost 1 base. The V gene's germline CDR1 is LGHNA and CDR2 YSLEER. This CDR3 is 18 amino acids long. The CDR3: CASSQETSGSGSYNEQFF. The CDR3 DNA sequence: TGCGCCAGCAGCCAAGAGACTAGCGGGAGTGGGTCCTACAATGAGCAGTTCTTC.

The chain carries TRBV30 and TRBJ2-3; 11 bases agree with TRBD2. V was clipped by 4 bases and J by 2 bases; unmatched bases: 8. CDR1 and CDR2 (germline): GTSNPN, SVGIG (reference sequence). The CDR3 is made up of 16 amino acids. CDR3 DNA: TGTGCCTGGACTAAACTAGCGGGGGACCCCACAGATACGCAGTATTTT. The encoded protein is CAWTKLAGDPTDTQYF.

The J gene is TRBJ2-7, the V gene TRBV5-6; maybe TRBD1 (5 bases). The CDR3 covers 14 residues. CDR1 SGHDT and CDR2 YYEEEE come from the germline V gene. With 0 bases removed from V and 2 bases from J, the gap between germline ends came to 9 bases. CDR3 amino acids: CASSLEQGPYEQYF. The CDR3 region has the DNA TGTGCCAGCAGCTTGGAGCAGGGTCCCTACGAGCAGTACTTC.

The gene calls are TRBV28 and TRBJ2-5; the D gene is possibly TRBD1 (5 bases). The V gene's germline CDR1 is MDHEN and CDR2 SYDVKM. The CDR3 contains 13 residues. Trimming took off 4 bases at V and 7 bases at J, with 13 bases between the two ends. DNA of the CDR3: TGTGCCAGCAGTTATTCAGGGTCGGTGACCCAGTACTTC. It yields the protein CASSYSGSVTQYF.

The V and J genes are TRBV9 and TRBJ2-1, with D maybe TRBD2 (6 bases). The V gene lost 3 bases and the J gene lost 0 bases, with 10 bases spanning the gap. This CDR3 is 15 amino acids long. Germline V gene data show CDR1 as SGDLS and CDR2 as YYNGEE. The CDR3 bases are TGTGCCAGCAGCGCGGGGGTAAGCTCCTACAATGAGCAGTTCTTC. Translated: CASSAGVSSYNEQFF.

The rearrangement links TRBV4-2 to TRBJ2-7; TRBD1 matches at 8 bases. CDR3 length: 15 amino acids. The J segment lost 2 bases and the V segment lost 4 bases, leaving 7 bases of the junction unmatched. Germline assignment: CDR1 LGHNA and CDR2 YNFKEQ. DNA of the CDR3: TGTGCCAGCAGCCCCGATGGGGGACAGGCCTACGAGCAGTACTTC. This translates into CASSPDGGQAYEQYF.

The chain is built from TRBV4-2 and TRBJ2-1; tentative D call: TRBD2 (5 bases). CDR3 size: 17 residues. V was shortened by 8 bases and J by 5 bases, with 25 bases between the two germline ends. Germline V gives CDR1 LGHNA, CDR2 YNFKEQ. CDR3 residues: CASAAIGVQRVHNEQFF. The CDR3 DNA sequence: TGTGCCAGCGCCGCTATTGGAGTGCAGAGGGTCCACAATGAGCAGTTCTTC.

This clone occurred once. The chain is built from TRBV19 and TRBJ1-1; 11 bases fit TRBD1. V shed 5 bases and J 7 bases; nucleotides not matched to a gene: 15. This CDR3 spans 17 amino acids. Germline V gene sequence: CDR1 LNHDA, CDR2 SQIVND (reference sequence). CDR3 region: CASSLIAGTGGYGEAFF. DNA of the CDR3: TGTGCCAGTAGTCTAATTGCCGGGACAGGGGGGTACGGTGAAGCTTTCTTT.

The chain couples TRBV6-1 to TRBJ2-1, with 7 bases lining up with TRBD1. In germline, CDR1 is MNHNS, CDR2 SASEGT. The CDR3 covers 14 residues. With 6 bases clipped from V and 9 bases from J, the junction kept 11 bases outside the gene matches. The CDR3: CASRAGGPSREQFF. CDR3 nucleotides: TGTGCCAGCAGAGCAGGGGGACCTTCCCGTGAGCAGTTCTTC.

This clone was observed a handful of times. The chain links TRBV7-9 to TRBJ2-1; 9 bases match TRBD2. Germline V CDR1 and CDR2: SEHNR, FQNEAQ (reference sequence). With V trimmed by 1 base and J by 0 bases, 1 base remained unmatched. The CDR3 consists of 16 residues. The DNA of the CDR3 is TGTGCCAGCAGCTTAGGAGCGGGAGGCTCCTACAATGAGCAGTTCTTC. Protein product: CASSLGAGGSYNEQFF.